This T cell receptor (beta chain) was captured by sequencing in a study of early T cells in non-severe SARS-CoV-2 infection. Study-wide results and limits: CD4 and private specificities were missed by VDJdb matching, which favored anti-spike CD8 responses.

Germline CDR1 reads MDHEN; CDR2 reads SYDVKM. V dropped 7 bases and J dropped 0 bases, with 7 bases sitting between them. The CDR3 has 12 amino acids. Individual cDNA molecules each received unique molecular identifiers attached to them. TCRdb called the 5' RACE reads again in MiXCR, with one record for every CDR3 protein. Of about 60,000 distinct CDR3 sequences in the sample, more than 8.5% were seen once. The table lists this clonotype with many counts. Its antigen is currently unknown. This clonotype originated in an adult who was a healthcare worker with PCR-confirmed SARS-CoV-2 infection or an uninfected control (not recorded which). Material for sequencing was whole blood. The chain links TRBV28 to TRBJ2-7, with D unclear. CDR3 DNA sequence: TGTGCCAGCATTGGGCCCTCCTACGAGCAGTACTTC. Protein sequence: CASIGPSYEQYF.